These 26 T cell receptor beta chains originate from one sample sequenced in a study of cytomegalovirus exposure and HLA in healthy donors. Primers for the PCR totalled 60 Vbeta and 13 Jbeta. Sequencing was performed with immunoSEQ multiplex PCR; in TCRdb, only in-frame clones are kept and a portion is missing. The sample records some 200,000 clones, about 70% being singletons. Sequenced: PBMCs. The receptors were gathered from a man aged 40-50 years in good health and CMV-seropositive.

This clone has just a few counts. The chain combines TRBV6-6 with TRBJ2-7, with D perhaps matching TRBD2 (6 bases). The germline gives CDR1 MNHNY, CDR2 SVGAGI (reference sequence). V lost 2 bases and J lost 1, with 12 bases in between. The CDR3 is made up of 15 amino acids. The CDR3: CASSYAVGGSYEQYF. DNA of the CDR3: TGTGCCAGCAGTTACGCTGTTGGAGGGTCCTACGAGCAGTACTTC.

V gene TRBV11-1 combines with J gene TRBJ2-2; 13 bases fit TRBD2. The CDR3 spans 16 residues. Germline loops: CDR1 SGHAT, CDR2 FQDESV (reference sequence). The J segment lost 5 bases and the V segment lost 4 bases, leaving 4 bases of the junction unmatched. For the CDR3, the DNA is TGTGCCAGCAGCTCCCAGACTAGCGGGGGGACCGGGGAGCTGTTTTTT. Amino acids: CASSSQTSGGTGELFF.

This chain joins TRBV2 and TRBJ2-5, with TRBD1 matching 7 bases. CDR1 and CDR2 (germline): SNHLY, FYNNEI. Unmatched junction bases numbered 6, after V lost 3 bases and J lost 2 bases. The CDR3 consists of 15 residues. CDR3 DNA: TGTGCCAGCAGTGAGGTTGGGACAGTACAAGAGACCCAGTACTTC. Residues: CASSEVGTVQETQYF.

This sequence joins TRBV19 and TRBJ1-2; TRBD1 matches at 7 bases. V lost 9 bases to trimming and J lost 5 bases; unmatched junction nucleotides: 9. The CDR3 loop spans 13 amino acids. Per germline, CDR1 LNHDA and CDR2 SQIVND (reference sequence). The CDR3, as DNA: TGTGCCAGCGTACCAGGGGGTGCTTATGGCTACACCTTC. Its translation is CASVPGGAYGYTF.

The chain joins TRBV12-5 to TRBJ1-6, with D perhaps matching TRBD1 (5 bases). CDR3 length: 15 residues. Trimming shortened V by 1 base and J by 8 bases, and 12 bases separated the two germline ends. Germline V lookup: CDR1 LGHNT, CDR2 FRNRAP. CDR3 in amino acids: CASGLDAGQYSPLHF. The CDR3 region has the DNA TGTGCTAGTGGTTTGGACGCGGGGCAATATTCACCCCTCCACTTT.

The V and J genes are TRBV19 and TRBJ1-1; D may be TRBD1 (6 bases). CDR1 and CDR2 from the germline V gene are LNHDA and SQIVND (reference sequence). With 2 bases removed from V and 0 bases from J, the gap between germline ends came to 10 bases. This CDR3 is built from 15 residues. The CDR3 region has the DNA TGTGCCAGTAGTATAACAGGGATCATGAACACTGAAGCTTTCTTT. It codes for CASSITGIMNTEAFF.

The chain has TRBV5-6 and TRBJ2-5; 8 bases are shared with TRBD2. Trimming at V came to 1 base and at J to 4 bases, leaving 6 bases not matched to a gene. The germline V gene has CDR1 SGHDT and CDR2 YYEEEE. The CDR3 contains 15 residues. CDR3 sequence reads: CASSLRVGLAETQYF. The CDR3 bases are TGTGCCAGCAGCTTGAGGGTCGGACTAGCAGAGACCCAGTACTTC.

This rearrangement joins TRBV5-1 to TRBJ2-7; TRBD2 might be the D (7 bases). The germline gives CDR1 SGHRS, CDR2 YFSETQ. Trimming removed 0 bases at V and 8 bases at J, with 12 bases between. This CDR3 has 13 amino acids. As DNA, the CDR3 is TGCGCCAGCAGCTTGGAAAGGGGGGGACAGCAGTACTTC. As protein: CASSLERGGQQYF.

This chain links TRBV28 with TRBJ2-7; D uncertain. V dropped 5 bases and J dropped 9 bases, with 14 bases sitting between them. There are 12 residues in the CDR3. The V gene's germline CDR1 is MDHEN and CDR2 SYDVKM. CDR3 coding DNA: TGTGCCAGCAGTAAAATACAGTTCGGGCAGTACTTC. Translated, it gives CASSKIQFGQYF.

This clone has a handful of counts. The CDR3 region is CATSRSRTGIYGYTF. The DNA for the CDR3 is TGTGCCACCAGCAGATCCCGGACAGGGATATATGGCTACACCTTC. V usage is TRBV15 and J usage is TRBJ1-2, with TRBD1 identical over 8 bases. The CDR3 length is 15 residues. V dropped 2 bases and J dropped 5; count of bases not matched to a gene: 7. Germline loops: CDR1 LNHNV, CDR2 YYDKDF (reference sequence).

The chain's CDR3 is CASSRGGNTGELFF. In nucleotides, the CDR3 is TGTGCCAGCAGCCGGGGGGGGAACACCGGGGAGCTGTTTTTT. The chain couples TRBV9 to TRBJ2-2, with TRBD2 identical over 8 bases. Germline CDR1 SGDLS, CDR2 YYNGEE. The CDR3 covers 14 residues. Losses at the gene ends were 4 bases for V and 1 base for J; bases not matched to a gene: 0.

V usage is TRBV29-1 and J usage is TRBJ1-2, with 7 bases identical to TRBD1. The junction had 7 bases not matched to a gene; V was cut back by 5 bases and J by 10 bases. The CDR3 sequence is 11 residues long. Germline CDR1 is SQVTM and CDR2 is ANQGSEA. For the CDR3, the DNA is TGCAGCGTTTCCGACAGGGAGGTCTACACCTTC. It yields the protein CSVSDREVYTF.

This clone was seen ten or more times. V usage is TRBV19 and J usage is TRBJ2-1; weak D call: TRBD1 (6 bases). CDR3 length equals 15 residues. The germline V gene has CDR1 LNHDA and CDR2 SQIVND (reference sequence). Trimming cost V 5 bases and J 2 bases, with 13 bases left between them. CDR3 in amino acids: CASSDTGHPYNEQFF. The CDR3, as DNA: TGTGCCAGTAGTGATACGGGACACCCCTACAATGAGCAGTTCTTC.

This clone was found a few times. CDR3 nucleotides: TGTGCCAGCAAGGGGGTTCCTAATGAGCAGTTCTTC. Encoded protein: CASKGVPNEQFF. This chain connects TRBV6-6 to TRBJ2-1; D might be TRBD1 (6 bases). The CDR3 runs to 12 residues. Germline V gives CDR1 MNHNY, CDR2 SVGAGI (reference sequence). With 7 bases removed from V and 7 bases from J, the gap between germline ends came to 11 bases.

As for this clone: Other DNA sequences of this sample code for an identical CDR3. The rearrangement links TRBV7-6 to TRBJ1-2, with 11 nucleotides matching TRBD1. Per the germline V gene, CDR1 is SGHVS and CDR2 is FNYEAQ. The CDR3 covers 15 residues. V dropped 1 base and J dropped 2; count of bases not matched to a gene: 0. The CDR3 coding sequence is TGTGCCAGCAGCTTAGGGACAGGGGGCAACTATGGCTACACCTTC. Encoded protein: CASSLGTGGNYGYTF. Complete variable domain (other parts from reference TRBV7-6 and TRBJ1-2): GAGVSQSPRYKVTKRGQDVALRCDPISGHVSLYWYRQALGQGPEFLTYFNYEAQQDKSGLPNDRFSAERPEGSISTLTIQRTEQRDSAMYRCASSLGTGGNYGYTFGSGTRLTVV.

The chain couples TRBV6-1 to TRBJ2-3, with D possibly being TRBD1 (6 bases). The length of the CDR3 is 13 residues. V gave up 6 bases and J gave up 5 bases, with 12 bases separating them. Germline-derived CDR1 and CDR2 are MNHNS and SASEGT. The CDR3 bases are TGTGCCAGCAGGGAATCAGGGGAAGATACGCAGTATTTT. Encoded protein: CASRESGEDTQYF.

The CDR3 DNA is TGTGCCAGCAGCGTAGGCGGACAGGGGATGGGCACTGAAGCTTTCTTT. Protein product: CASSVGGQGMGTEAFF. The chain uses TRBV9 and TRBJ1-1, with TRBD1 matching over 9 bases. Trimming took 0 bases from V and 4 from J; bases not matched to a gene: 7. CDR1 and CDR2 from the germline V gene are SGDLS and YYNGEE. The CDR3 loop spans 16 amino acids.

The V and J genes are TRBV4-1 and TRBJ2-1, with 10 bases lining up with TRBD2. Germline-derived CDR1 and CDR2 are MGHRA and YSYEKL. CDR3 size: 21 residues. The V gene end was trimmed by 0 bases and the J gene end by 0 bases; junction bases not matched to a gene: 14. Here the CDR3 reads CASSQDQGASGGLFSYNEQFF. CDR3 in DNA: TGCGCCAGCAGCCAAGATCAAGGGGCTAGCGGGGGCCTTTTCTCCTACAATGAGCAGTTCTTC.

Points on this clone: The CDR3 end shows no conserved phenylalanine or tryptophan, and so a read error is likely. No DNA is shown, since the ends of the CDR3 on it are uncertain; the CDR3 is the one TCRdb lists. This chain uses TRBV18 with TRBJ1-1; the tabulated D call, TRBD1, remains unverified against the DNA. Germline loops: CDR1 KGHSH, CDR2 LQKENI. The CDR3 is 14 amino acids long, termini counted. The CDR3 loop reads CASSALTGTGVLCA.

This chain joins TRBV7-8 and TRBJ2-2, with 9 positions matching TRBD1. The CDR3 extends over 16 amino acids. Trimming at V came to 4 bases and at J to 6 bases, leaving 9 bases not matched to a gene. Germline V gives CDR1 SGHVS, CDR2 FQNEAQ. As DNA, the CDR3 is TGTGCCAGCAGCTCGGAACAGGGGGCGCGTGCCGGGGAGCTGTTTTTT. Translation gives CASSSEQGARAGELFF.

A few counts support this clone. This chain connects TRBV2 to TRBJ2-1, with 7 bases identical to TRBD1. Trimming at V came to 4 bases and at J to 6 bases, leaving 6 bases not matched to a gene. Germline CDR1 is SNHLY and CDR2 is FYNNEI. The length of the CDR3 is 14 residues. CDR3 region: CASSGQGRGNEQFF. CDR3 DNA: TGTGCCAGCAGTGGACAGGGTAGGGGCAATGAGCAGTTCTTC.

The sample holds a few counts of this clone. Additional DNA sequences in this sample encode the identical CDR3. The V and J genes are TRBV6-5 and TRBJ1-6; TRBD1 aligns across 8 bases. Germline CDR1 MNHEY, CDR2 SVGAGI. The CDR3 spans 14 residues. V shed 5 bases and J 7 bases; nucleotides not matched to a gene: 4. CDR3 sequence reads: CASSEGTGNSPLHF. DNA of the CDR3: TGTGCCAGCAGTGAAGGGACAGGAAATTCACCCCTCCACTTT.

The gene calls are TRBV7-2 and TRBJ1-6; D remains unclear. This CDR3 contains 13 residues. The V end lost 4 bases, the J end lost 7 bases, and 8 bases lay between the germline ends. Germline loops: CDR1 SGHTA, CDR2 FQGNSA. The CDR3, as DNA: TGTGCCAGCAGCTCAAAACAGAATTCACCCCTCCACTTT. Residues: CASSSKQNSPLHF.

The chain is built from TRBV2 and TRBJ1-3; D is perhaps TRBD1 (5 bases). Germline CDR1 and CDR2: SNHLY and FYNNEI. This CDR3 is built from 14 residues. The V and J ends lost 7 bases and 2 bases respectively, with 12 bases between them. The CDR3 coding sequence is TGTGCCAGCAATCGGGGGACCACTGGAAACACCATATATTTT. Translated, it gives CASNRGTTGNTIYF.

This clone was picked up a small number of times. This chain uses TRBV4-3 with TRBJ1-1, with D possibly being TRBD1 (5 bases). In germline, CDR1 is LGHNA, CDR2 YSLEER. The CDR3 covers 16 residues. The V and J ends lost 1 base and 2 bases respectively, with 14 bases between them. The CDR3 here is CASSQGWGGENTEAFF. The CDR3 DNA sequence: TGCGCCAGCAGCCAAGGTTGGGGGGGGGAAAACACTGAAGCTTTCTTT.

V usage is TRBV7-9 and J usage is TRBJ1-3; 9 nucleotides agree with TRBD1. Trimming took 3 bases from V and 11 from J; bases not matched to a gene: 17. This CDR3 has 17 amino acids. The germline gives CDR1 SEHNR, CDR2 FQNEAQ (reference sequence). The CDR3 loop reads CASSLGMRTGAPLAIYF. The CDR3, as DNA: TGTGCCAGCAGCTTGGGTATGAGGACAGGGGCGCCCCTGGCCATATATTTT.